These 7 T cell receptor beta chains originate from one sample sequenced in a study of T cell responses to AZD1222 COVID-19 vaccine. This table comes from immunoSEQ multiplex PCR, and its TCRdb copy is limited to in-frame clones, with some not included. Of some 100,000 clones in the sample, about 87% are singletons; the top ten hold less than 3.5%. Sequences were derived from peripheral blood, sampled on day 0 of AZD1222 vaccination. The receptor source for this set is an adult in good health.

The chain has TRBV5-6 and TRBJ2-7, with a weak D call TRBD1 (6 bases). V gave up 2 bases and J gave up 5 bases, with 20 bases separating them. CDR1 is SGHDT and CDR2 is YYEEEE in the germline V gene. The CDR3 loop spans 16 amino acids. CDR3 sequence (DNA): TGTGCCAGCAGCTTTTTAAAAACAGGGTTAGTCAACGAGCAGTACTTC. Amino acid sequence: CASSFLKTGLVNEQYF.

A single count supports this clone. The J gene is TRBJ2-1, the V gene TRBV5-1; possibly TRBD1 for D (5 bases). Trimming shortened V by 6 bases and J by 5 bases, and 12 bases separated the two germline ends. Germline CDR1 SGHRS, CDR2 YFSETQ. The CDR3 covers 13 residues. CDR3 sequence (DNA): TGCGCCAGCATGCAGGGTACAAACAATGAGCAGTTCTTC. Amino acid sequence: CASMQGTNNEQFF.

This chain connects TRBV28 to TRBJ1-5, with D hard to call. This CDR3 contains 16 residues. Deletions cut 8 bases from V and 0 bases from J, with 17 bases between. Germline loops: CDR1 MDHEN, CDR2 SYDVKM. CDR3 DNA sequence: TGTGCCAGCCAGTCAAAGCGATATTCTAGCAATCAGCCCCAGCATTTT. Amino acids: CASQSKRYSSNQPQHF.

The genes are TRBV6-6 and TRBJ1-2, with D possibly being TRBD1 (6 bases). With 3 bases removed from V and 2 bases from J, the gap between germline ends came to 13 bases. This CDR3 has 15 residues. The germline CDR1 and CDR2 sequences are MNHNY and SVGAGI (reference sequence). The CDR3 here is CASSYGQGLNYGYTF. The CDR3 DNA follows: TGTGCCAGCAGTTATGGGCAGGGGCTGAACTATGGCTACACCTTC.

The chain combines TRBV7-8 with TRBJ1-2, with TRBD1 matching over 7 bases. Germline lookup yields CDR1 SGHVS and CDR2 FQNEAQ. The CDR3 is 13 residues long. Losses at the gene ends were 6 bases for V and 7 bases for J; bases not matched to a gene: 8. The CDR3 nucleotides read TGTGCCAGCAGTTCACAGGGGATGGGTGGCTACACCTTC. Amino acid sequence: CASSSQGMGGYTF. The full variable domain, its missing parts supplied by reference TRBV7-8 and TRBJ1-2, is GAGVSQSPRYKVAKRGQDVALRCDPISGHVSLFWYQQALGQGPEFLTYFQNEAQLDKSGLPSDRFFAERPEGSVSTLKIQRTQQEDSAVYLCASSSQGMGGYTFGSGTRLTVV.

The chain employs TRBV28 and TRBJ2-3, with 13 bases aligning to TRBD2. V was clipped by 5 bases and J by 6 bases; unmatched bases: 5. Germline-derived CDR1 and CDR2 are MDHEN and SYDVKM. The CDR3 consists of 15 residues. The CDR3 nucleotides are TGTGCCAGCAGTGAGACTAGCGGGGGGCGTGATACGCAGTATTTT. Its protein is CASSETSGGRDTQYF.

The rearrangement uses TRBV15 and TRBJ2-7; D is ambiguous. Trimming stripped 3 bases from V and 7 bases from J, with 13 bases between. Germline values: CDR1 LNHNV, CDR2 YYDKDF (reference sequence). This CDR3 is built from 13 residues. Here the CDR3 DNA reads TGTGCCACCAGCAGGGATATTTCGGTGGAGCAGTACTTC. Protein product: CATSRDISVEQYF.